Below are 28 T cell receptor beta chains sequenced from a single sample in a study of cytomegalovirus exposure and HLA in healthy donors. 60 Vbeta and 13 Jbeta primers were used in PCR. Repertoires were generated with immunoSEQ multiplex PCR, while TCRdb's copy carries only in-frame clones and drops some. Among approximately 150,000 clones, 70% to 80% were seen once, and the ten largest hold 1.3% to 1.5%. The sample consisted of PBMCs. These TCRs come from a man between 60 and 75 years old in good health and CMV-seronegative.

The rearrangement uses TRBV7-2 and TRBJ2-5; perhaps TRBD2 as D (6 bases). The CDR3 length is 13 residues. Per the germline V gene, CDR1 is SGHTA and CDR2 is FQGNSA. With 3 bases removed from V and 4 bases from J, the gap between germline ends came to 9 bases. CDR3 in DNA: TGTGCCAGCAGCTTTGCGGGGATAGAGACCCAGTACTTC. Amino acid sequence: CASSFAGIETQYF. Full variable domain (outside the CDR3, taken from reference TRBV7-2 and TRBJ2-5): GAGVSQSPSNKVTEKGKDVELRCDPISGHTALYWYRQSLGQGLEFLIYFQGNSAPDKSGLPSDRFSAERTGGSVSTLTIQRTQQEDSAVYLCASSFAGIETQYFGPGTRLLVL.

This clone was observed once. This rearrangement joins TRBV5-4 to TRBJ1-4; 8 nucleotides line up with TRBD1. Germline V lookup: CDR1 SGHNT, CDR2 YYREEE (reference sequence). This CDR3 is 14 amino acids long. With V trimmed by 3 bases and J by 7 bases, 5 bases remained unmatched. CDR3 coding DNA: TGTGCCAGCAGCTCAGGGGGCGCGGGTGAAAAACTGTTTTTT. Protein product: CASSSGGAGEKLFF.

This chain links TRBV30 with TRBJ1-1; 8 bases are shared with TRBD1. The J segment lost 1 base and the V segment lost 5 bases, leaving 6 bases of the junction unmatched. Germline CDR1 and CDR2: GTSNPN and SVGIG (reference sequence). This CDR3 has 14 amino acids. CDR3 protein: CAWGPGQENTEAFF. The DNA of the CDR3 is TGTGCCTGGGGACCGGGACAGGAGAACACTGAAGCTTTCTTT. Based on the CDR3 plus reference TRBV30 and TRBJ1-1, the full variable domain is SQTIHQWPATLVQPVGSPLSLECTVEGTSNPNLYWYRQAAGRGLQLLFYSVGIGQISSEVPQNLSASRPQDRQFILSSKKLLLSDSGFYLCAWGPGQENTEAFFGQGTRLTVV.

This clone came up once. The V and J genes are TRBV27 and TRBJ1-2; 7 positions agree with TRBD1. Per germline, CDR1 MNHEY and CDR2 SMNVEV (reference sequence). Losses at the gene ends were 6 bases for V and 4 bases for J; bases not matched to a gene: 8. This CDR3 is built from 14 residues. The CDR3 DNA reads TGTGCCAGCAGGAAACAGGGGCAGGGCTATGGCTACACCTTC. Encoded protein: CASRKQGQGYGYTF.

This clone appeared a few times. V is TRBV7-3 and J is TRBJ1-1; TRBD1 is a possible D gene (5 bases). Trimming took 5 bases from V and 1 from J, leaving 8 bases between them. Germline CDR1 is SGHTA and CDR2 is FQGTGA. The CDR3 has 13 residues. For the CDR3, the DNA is TGTGCCAGCAGCCTCGGACAGAACACTGAAGCTTTCTTT. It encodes CASSLGQNTEAFF.

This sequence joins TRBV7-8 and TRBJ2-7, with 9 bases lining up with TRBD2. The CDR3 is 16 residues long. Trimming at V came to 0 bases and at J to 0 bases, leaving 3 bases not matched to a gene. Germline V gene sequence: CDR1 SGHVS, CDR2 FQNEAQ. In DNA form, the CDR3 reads TGTGCCAGCAGCTTAGCTAGCGGGGGAAGCTCCTACGAGCAGTACTTC. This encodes CASSLASGGSSYEQYF. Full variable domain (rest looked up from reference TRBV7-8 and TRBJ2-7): GAGVSQSPRYKVAKRGQDVALRCDPISGHVSLFWYQQALGQGPEFLTYFQNEAQLDKSGLPSDRFFAERPEGSVSTLKIQRTQQEDSAVYLCASSLASGGSSYEQYFGPGTRLTVT.

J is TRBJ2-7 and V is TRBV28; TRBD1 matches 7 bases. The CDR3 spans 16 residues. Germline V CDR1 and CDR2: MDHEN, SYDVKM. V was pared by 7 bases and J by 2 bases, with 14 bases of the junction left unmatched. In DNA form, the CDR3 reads TGTGCCAGCACCGAAACCCGACAGGGAAGACCCTACGAGCAGTACTTC. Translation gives CASTETRQGRPYEQYF.

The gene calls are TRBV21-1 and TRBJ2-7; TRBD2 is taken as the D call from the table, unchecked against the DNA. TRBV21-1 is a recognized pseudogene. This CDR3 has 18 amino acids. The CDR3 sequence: CASSQRRLAGGESYEQYF. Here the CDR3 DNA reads TGTGCCAGCAGCCAAAGGAGACTAGCGGGAGGAGAGTCCTACGAGCAGTACTTC.

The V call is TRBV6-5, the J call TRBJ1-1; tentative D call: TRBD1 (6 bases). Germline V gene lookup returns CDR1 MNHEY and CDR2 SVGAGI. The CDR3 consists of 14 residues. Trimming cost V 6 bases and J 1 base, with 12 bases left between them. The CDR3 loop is CASSSGTKNTEAFF. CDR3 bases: TGTGCCAGCAGCTCCGGGACAAAGAACACTGAAGCTTTCTTT.

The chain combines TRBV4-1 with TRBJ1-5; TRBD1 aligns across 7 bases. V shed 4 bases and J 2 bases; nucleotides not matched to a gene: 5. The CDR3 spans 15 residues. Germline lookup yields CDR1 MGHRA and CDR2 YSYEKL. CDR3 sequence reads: CASSLGTDGNQPQHF. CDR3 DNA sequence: TGCGCCAGCAGCCTGGGGACAGACGGCAATCAGCCCCAGCATTTT.

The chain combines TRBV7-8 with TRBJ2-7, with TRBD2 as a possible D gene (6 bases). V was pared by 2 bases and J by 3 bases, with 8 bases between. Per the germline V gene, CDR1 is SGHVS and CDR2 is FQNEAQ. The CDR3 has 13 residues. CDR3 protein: CASSLISGYEQYF. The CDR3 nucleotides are TGTGCCAGCAGCTTAATTAGCGGCTACGAGCAGTACTTC.

The CDR3 loop reads CASSVGVVDSTGELFF. For the CDR3, the DNA is TGTGCCAGCAGCGTAGGGGTAGTGGACAGCACCGGGGAGCTGTTTTTT. This chain uses TRBV9 with TRBJ2-2, with a possible D match to TRBD1 (6 bases). This CDR3 is built from 16 residues. Germline CDR1 reads SGDLS; CDR2 reads YYNGEE. V lost 0 bases and J 4 bases, leaving 13 bases between the germline ends.

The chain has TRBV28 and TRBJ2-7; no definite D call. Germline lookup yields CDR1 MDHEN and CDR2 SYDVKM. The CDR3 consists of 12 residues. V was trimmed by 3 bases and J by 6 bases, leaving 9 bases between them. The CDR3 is CASSFPLSEQYF. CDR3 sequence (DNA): TGTGCCAGCAGTTTTCCGTTATCCGAGCAGTACTTC.

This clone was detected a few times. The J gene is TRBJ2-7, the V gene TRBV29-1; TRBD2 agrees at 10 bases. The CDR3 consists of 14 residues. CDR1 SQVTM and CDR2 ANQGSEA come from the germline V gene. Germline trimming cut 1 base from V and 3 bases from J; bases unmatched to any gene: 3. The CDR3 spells CSVEGLAGDYEQYF. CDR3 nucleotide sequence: TGCAGCGTTGAAGGGCTAGCGGGAGACTACGAGCAGTACTTC.

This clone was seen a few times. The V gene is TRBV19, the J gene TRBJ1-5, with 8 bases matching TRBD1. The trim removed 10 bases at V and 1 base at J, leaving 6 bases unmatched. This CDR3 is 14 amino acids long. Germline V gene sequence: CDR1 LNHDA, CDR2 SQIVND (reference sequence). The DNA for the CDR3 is TGTGCCACCACAGGGGGGATGAGCAATCAGCCCCAGCATTTT. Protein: CATTGGMSNQPQHF.

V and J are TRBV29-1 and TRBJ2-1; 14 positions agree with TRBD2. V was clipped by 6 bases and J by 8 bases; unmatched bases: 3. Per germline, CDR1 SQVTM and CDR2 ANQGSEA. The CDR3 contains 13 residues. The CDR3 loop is CSVGTSGSDEQFF. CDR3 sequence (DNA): TGCAGCGTGGGGACTAGCGGGAGCGATGAGCAGTTCTTC.

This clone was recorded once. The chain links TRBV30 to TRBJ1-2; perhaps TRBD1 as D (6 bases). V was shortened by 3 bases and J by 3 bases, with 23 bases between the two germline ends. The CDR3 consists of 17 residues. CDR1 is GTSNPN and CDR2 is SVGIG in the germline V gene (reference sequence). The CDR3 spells CAWSPPKGEGPHYGYTF. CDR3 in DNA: TGTGCCTGGAGCCCTCCTAAGGGGGAGGGTCCTCACTATGGCTACACCTTC.

CDR3 sequence (DNA): TGTGCCAGTAGTATTATCCCCGTCACAGATACGCAGTATTTT. Residues: CASSIIPVTDTQYF. The chain is built from TRBV19 and TRBJ2-3; D unresolved. CDR3 length: 14 residues. Germline V gene data show CDR1 as LNHDA and CDR2 as SQIVND (reference sequence). Trimming took off 3 bases at V and 2 bases at J, with 9 bases between the two ends.

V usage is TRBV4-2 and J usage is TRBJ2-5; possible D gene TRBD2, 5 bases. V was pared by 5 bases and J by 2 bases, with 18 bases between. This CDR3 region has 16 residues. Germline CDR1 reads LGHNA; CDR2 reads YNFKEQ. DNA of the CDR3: TGTGCCAGCAGCGTAGGAGGTGCAGGCGATCAAGAGACCCAGTACTTC. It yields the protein CASSVGGAGDQETQYF.

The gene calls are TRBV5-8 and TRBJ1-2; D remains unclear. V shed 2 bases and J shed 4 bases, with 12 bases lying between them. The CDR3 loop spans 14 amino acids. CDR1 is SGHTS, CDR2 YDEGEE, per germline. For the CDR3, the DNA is TGTGCCAGCAGCTTTTCAGTGGCCCCCTATGGCTACACCTTC. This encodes CASSFSVAPYGYTF.

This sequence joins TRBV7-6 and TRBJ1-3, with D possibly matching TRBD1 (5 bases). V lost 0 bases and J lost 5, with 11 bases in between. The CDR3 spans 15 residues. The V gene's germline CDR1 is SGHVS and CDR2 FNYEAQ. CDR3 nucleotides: TGTGCCAGCAGCTTAGCGCAGGGAAGTAGAAACACCATATATTTT. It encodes CASSLAQGSRNTIYF.

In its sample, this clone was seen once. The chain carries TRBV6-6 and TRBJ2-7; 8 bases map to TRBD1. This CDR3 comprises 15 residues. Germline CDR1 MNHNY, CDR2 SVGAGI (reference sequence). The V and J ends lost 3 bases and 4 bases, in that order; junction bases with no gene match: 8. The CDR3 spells CASSYRQGASYEQYF. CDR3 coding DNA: TGTGCCAGCAGTTATCGGCAGGGGGCTTCTTACGAGCAGTACTTC.

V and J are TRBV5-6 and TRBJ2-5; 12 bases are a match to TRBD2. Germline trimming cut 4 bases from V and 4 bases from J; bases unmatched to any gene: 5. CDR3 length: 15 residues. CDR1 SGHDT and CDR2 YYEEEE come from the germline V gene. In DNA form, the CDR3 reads TGTGCCAGCAGCAGTCTAGCGGGGGGGCCAGAGACCCAGTACTTC. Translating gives CASSSLAGGPETQYF.

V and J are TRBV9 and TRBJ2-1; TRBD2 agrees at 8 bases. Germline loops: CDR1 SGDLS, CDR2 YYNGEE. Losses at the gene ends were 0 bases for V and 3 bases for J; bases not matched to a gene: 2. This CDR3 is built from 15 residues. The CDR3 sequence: CASSVERGFYNEQFF. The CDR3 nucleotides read TGTGCCAGCAGCGTAGAGCGGGGGTTCTACAATGAGCAGTTCTTC.

The DNA of the CDR3 is TGTGCCAGCAGTTTAGGCTTGACAGCGAACACTGAAGCTTTCTTT. This sequence encodes CASSLGLTANTEAFF. The chain uses TRBV27 and TRBJ1-1; D perhaps matches TRBD1 (5 bases). The germline gives CDR1 MNHEY, CDR2 SMNVEV (reference sequence). Trimming left V 2 bases short and J 1 base short, with 11 bases between. The CDR3 extends over 15 amino acids.

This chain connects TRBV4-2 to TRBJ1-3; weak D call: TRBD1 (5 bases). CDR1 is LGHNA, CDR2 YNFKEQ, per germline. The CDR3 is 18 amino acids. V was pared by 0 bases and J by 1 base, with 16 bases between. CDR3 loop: CASSQDRGPVRSGNTIYF. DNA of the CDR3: TGTGCCAGCAGCCAAGATAGGGGCCCAGTTCGATCTGGAAACACCATATATTTT.

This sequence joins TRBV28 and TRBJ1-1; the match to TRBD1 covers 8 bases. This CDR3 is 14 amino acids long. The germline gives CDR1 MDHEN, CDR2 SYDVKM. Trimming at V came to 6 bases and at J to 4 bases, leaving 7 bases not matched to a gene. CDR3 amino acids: CASSLRGRGTEAFF. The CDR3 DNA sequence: TGTGCCAGCAGCCTCAGGGGGCGGGGCACTGAAGCTTTCTTT.

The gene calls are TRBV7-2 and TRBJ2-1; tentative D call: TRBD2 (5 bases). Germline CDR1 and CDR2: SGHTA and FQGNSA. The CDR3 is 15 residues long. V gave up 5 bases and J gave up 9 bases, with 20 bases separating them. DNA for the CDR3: TGTGCCAGCAGCGTCGATAGGACTCTCGGCGGTGAGCAGTTCTTC. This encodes CASSVDRTLGGEQFF.